Following are 13 T cell receptor beta chains from one sample sequenced in a study of T cells in Graves' hyperthyroidism and ophthalmopathy. Amplified regions were TCR beta CDR3 sequences from RNA transcripts. A first-round RT-PCR of the TCR CDR3 used the HTBI primer set. TCRdb processed the multiplex PCR reads anew with MiXCR; each CDR3 protein has one entry. The data show approximately 530,000 distinct CDR3 sequences, approximately 15% seen once. The sample was blood. Receptor source: a woman between 18 and 30 years old with Graves' hyperthyroidism.

This clonotype was detected only a few times. V and J are TRBV12-3 or TRBV12-4 and TRBJ2-1; D might be TRBD1 (5 bases). V shed 1 base and J shed 4 bases, with 11 bases lying between them. The CDR3 consists of 15 residues. The CDR3 DNA is TGTGCCAGCAGTTTAGGAGTAGCAGGGTACAATGAGCAGTTCTTC. Translating it yields CASSLGVAGYNEQFF.

The chain links TRBV4-3 to TRBJ1-1; no clear D. Trimming pared 4 bases from V and 1 base from J, leaving 13 bases between. Germline values: CDR1 LGHNA, CDR2 YSLEER. The CDR3 loop spans 15 amino acids. In DNA, the CDR3 is TGCGCCAGCAGCCTGGAACAGTTGGGGAACACTGAAGCTTTCTTT. Protein sequence: CASSLEQLGNTEAFF.

The V gene is TRBV20-1, the J gene TRBJ2-1; D is possibly TRBD2 (6 bases). Trimming pared 4 bases from V and 5 bases from J, leaving 15 bases between. The CDR3 runs to 14 residues. The germline V gene has CDR1 DFQATT and CDR2 SNEGSKA (reference sequence). CDR3 DNA sequence: TGCAGTGCTACGACTAGGGCCGAGAACAATGAGCAGTTCTTC. This codes for CSATTRAENNEQFF.

This clonotype turned up a few times. The chain recombines TRBV5-1 with TRBJ2-5, with TRBD2 matching 12 bases. The CDR3 runs to 16 residues. Germline CDR1 SGHRS, CDR2 YFSETQ. Germline trimming cut 2 bases from V and 4 bases from J; bases unmatched to any gene: 6. CDR3 sequence reads: CASSFRRGLAGETQYF. The CDR3 region has the DNA TGCGCCAGCAGCTTTCGACGGGGACTAGCGGGAGAGACCCAGTACTTC. Variable domain in full (rest from reference TRBV5-1 and TRBJ2-5): KAGVTQTPRYLIKTRGQQVTLSCSPISGHRSVSWYQQTPGQGLQFLFEYFSETQRNKGNFPGRFSGRQFSNSRSEMNVSTLELGDSALYLCASSFRRGLAGETQYFGPGTRLLVL.

This clonotype was detected only a few times. J is TRBJ2-1 and V is TRBV6-1; TRBD1 or TRBD2 may be the D gene (5 bases each). Trimming removed 9 bases from V and 2 bases from J, with 11 bases in between. Germline-derived CDR1 and CDR2 are MNHNS and SASEGT. CDR3 size: 13 residues. CDR3 protein: CASSGRPYNEQFF. CDR3 coding DNA: TGTGCCAGTTCGGGACGGCCCTACAATGAGCAGTTCTTC.

The J gene is TRBJ2-7, the V gene TRBV20-1; 15 positions agree with TRBD2. Germline CDR1 reads DFQATT; CDR2 reads SNEGSKA (reference sequence). J lost 8 bases, V lost 3 bases, and 2 bases had no gene match. The CDR3 runs to 13 residues. CDR3 sequence (DNA): TGCAGTGCTAGGGGGACTAGCGGGGGGAAGCAGTACTTC. As protein: CSARGTSGGKQYF.

The chain uses TRBV10-2 and TRBJ1-6, with D perhaps TRBD1 (5 bases). CDR3 length: 13 amino acids. Between the trimmed V and J ends, which lost 7 bases and 6 bases, there was a span of 10 bases. Germline V gene sequence: CDR1 WSHSY, CDR2 SAAADI. The CDR3 loop reads CASKAGGNSPLHF. CDR3 coding DNA: TGCGCCAGCAAGGCGGGGGGTAATTCACCCCTCCACTTT.

This clonotype was counted a few times. The chain carries TRBV4-3 and TRBJ2-1, with unresolved D. From germline, CDR1 is LGHNA and CDR2 YSLEER. CDR3 length: 15 amino acids. V was clipped by 0 bases and J by 7 bases, with 13 bases between them. The CDR3 DNA reads as TGCGCCAGCAGCCAAGATCCGACCACCCTTAATGAGCAGTTCTTC. Residues: CASSQDPTTLNEQFF.

The chain uses TRBV29-1 and TRBJ1-5; possibly TRBD1 for D (5 bases). The germline V gene has CDR1 SQVTM and CDR2 ANQGSEA. This CDR3 spans 13 amino acids. The V end lost 3 bases, the J end lost 7 bases, and 13 bases lay between the germline ends. The CDR3 bases are TGCAGCGTTGAGGAGGGGAGCGGGCAGCCCCAGCATTTT. As protein: CSVEEGSGQPQHF. The full variable domain, rest sourced from reference TRBV29-1 and TRBJ1-5, is SAVISQKPSRDICQRGTSLTIQCQVDSQVTMMFWYRQQPGQSLTLIATANQGSEATYESGFVIDKFPISRPNLTFSTLTVSNMSPEDSSIYLCSVEEGSGQPQHFGDGTRLSIL.

The rearrangement joins TRBV19 to TRBJ2-1; D is perhaps TRBD1 (5 bases). This CDR3 contains 15 residues. V lost 4 bases and J lost 2, with 12 bases in between. Germline V gene data show CDR1 as LNHDA and CDR2 as SQIVND (reference sequence). The chain's CDR3 is CASSTHQGPYNEQFF. The CDR3 DNA follows: TGTGCCAGTAGTACCCACCAGGGTCCCTACAATGAGCAGTTCTTC. Using reference TRBV19 and TRBJ2-1 for the parts outside the CDR3, the full variable domain is DGGITQSPKYLFRKEGQNVTLSCEQNLNHDAMYWYRQDPGQGLRLIYYSQIVNDFQKGDIAEGYSVSREKKESFPLTVTSAQKNPTAFYLCASSTHQGPYNEQFFGPGTRLTVL.

There are many counts of this clonotype. The V and J genes are TRBV30 and TRBJ2-5; TRBD2 matches at 7 bases. V lost 2 bases to trimming and J lost 5 bases; unmatched junction nucleotides: 8. CDR1 is GTSNPN and CDR2 is SVGIG in the germline V gene (reference sequence). There are 14 residues in the CDR3. This CDR3 reads CAWSNQAGRETQYF. CDR3 in DNA: TGTGCCTGGAGTAATCAAGCGGGGAGGGAGACCCAGTACTTC.

The V gene is TRBV29-1, the J gene TRBJ2-4; 7 bases fit TRBD1. CDR1 SQVTM and CDR2 ANQGSEA come from the germline V gene. V shed 7 bases, J shed 6 bases, and the junction held 12 bases outside the gene matches. This CDR3 has 14 amino acids. The CDR3 DNA follows: TGCAGCGGGGGAACAGGGGCCCGGGGAAACATTCAGTACTTC. The encoded protein is CSGGTGARGNIQYF.

As concerns this clonotype: This clone may be a read error of a much larger clone one base away. This chain uses TRBV7-2 with TRBJ2-1; a possible D gene is TRBD1 (6 bases). The J call may be mistaken, given a closer DNA end match to TRBJ2-7. The CDR3 extends over 15 amino acids. Germline V CDR1 and CDR2: SGHTA, FQGNSA. CDR3 DNA: TGTGCCAGCAGCTTAGCACAGGGATCCTACAATGAGCAGTACTTC. Translating it yields CASSLAQGSYNEQYF.